The clone carrying this T cell receptor (beta chain) has a handful of counts. The antigen remains undetermined. Sequencing was performed with immunoSEQ multiplex PCR; in TCRdb, only in-frame clones are kept and a portion is missing. The table lists over 95,000 clones, roughly four fifths of them singletons. Prior autoimmune disease or systemic immunosuppression barred patients. The data were obtained in a study of OX40 agonist ivuxolimab in advanced cancers. Study-wide findings and caveats: There were, on average, more expanded clones in CD8+ T cells than in CD4+.

The CDR3 is 16 amino acids. The junction had 1 base not matched to a gene; V was cut back by 0 bases and J by 2 bases. In germline, CDR1 is LGHNT, CDR2 FRNRAP. The chain links TRBV12-5 to TRBJ1-6, with 7 bases aligning to TRBD1. The starting material was CD4+ or CD8+ T cells sorted from blood, obtained in a trial of the OX40 agonist ivuxolimab. The sequence was collected from an adult with an advanced solid tumor such as melanoma, head and neck, liver or kidney cancer. The CDR3 loop reads CASGLVQGTYNSPLHF. The CDR3 DNA reads TGTGCTAGTGGTTTGGTACAGGGGACCTATAATTCACCCCTCCACTTT.